This entry features one TCR beta chain sequence. What it binds is not known. The V end was cut by 1 base, the J end by 3 bases, with 6 bases between. From germline, CDR1 is LGHNA and CDR2 YSLEER. The CDR3 is made up of 14 amino acids. The repertoire was sequenced with immunoSEQ multiplex PCR; TCRdb's copy has only in-frame clones and lacks some. Of around 50,000 clones detected, around nine tenths appear once; the ten largest clones hold about 5.2%. The data stem from a study of T cell responses to AZD1222 COVID-19 vaccine. General study results and limits: Most donors were white British and more were female, and clonal diversity was possibly underestimated. Reportedly, close to half of spike-specific TCRs are directed against unmutated variant regions.

This chain uses TRBV4-3 with TRBJ2-2; maybe TRBD2 (5 bases). Sample: peripheral blood, taken 28 days after the second AZD1222 dose. The receptor was derived from an adult who received the AZD1222 COVID-19 vaccine. The CDR3 region is CASSQVGDTGELFF. In DNA, the CDR3 is TGCGCCAGCAGCCAAGTCGGGGACACCGGGGAGCTGTTTTTT.